One sample yielded the 2 T cell receptor beta chains listed below, sequenced in a study of low-dose radiotherapy and immunotherapy resistance in tumors. Time point here: before trial treatment. Amplification of TCRs used a constant-region primer and V-primer adapter for roughly 18 PCR cycles. TCRdb re-called the reads with MiXCR, one entry per CDR3 protein. The profile shows about 47,000 distinct CDR3 sequences, around 11% of them singletons. The input for sequencing was PBMCs, taken before treatment. Source of these receptors: a female donor with ovarian cancer.

At least ten counts were recorded for this clonotype. This rearrangement joins TRBV20-1 to TRBJ2-1; no clear D gene. Germline V gene lookup returns CDR1 DFQATT and CDR2 SNEGSKA (reference sequence). The germline V and J ends were trimmed by 5 bases and 7 bases, with 6 bases remaining between them. The CDR3 consists of 10 residues. CDR3 DNA: TGCAGTGCTTGGGGAAATGAGCAGTTCTTC. Amino acids: CSAWGNEQFF.

In its sample, this clonotype was seen many times. The V gene is TRBV3-1, the J gene TRBJ2-7; TRBD1 aligns across 7 bases. With V trimmed by 4 bases and J by 2 bases, 5 bases remained unmatched. The CDR3 has 14 amino acids. Per the germline V gene, CDR1 is LGHDT and CDR2 is YNNKEL (reference sequence). The CDR3 loop is CASSPRDSTYEQYF. The CDR3 DNA is TGTGCCAGCAGCCCCCGGGACAGCACCTACGAGCAGTACTTC.